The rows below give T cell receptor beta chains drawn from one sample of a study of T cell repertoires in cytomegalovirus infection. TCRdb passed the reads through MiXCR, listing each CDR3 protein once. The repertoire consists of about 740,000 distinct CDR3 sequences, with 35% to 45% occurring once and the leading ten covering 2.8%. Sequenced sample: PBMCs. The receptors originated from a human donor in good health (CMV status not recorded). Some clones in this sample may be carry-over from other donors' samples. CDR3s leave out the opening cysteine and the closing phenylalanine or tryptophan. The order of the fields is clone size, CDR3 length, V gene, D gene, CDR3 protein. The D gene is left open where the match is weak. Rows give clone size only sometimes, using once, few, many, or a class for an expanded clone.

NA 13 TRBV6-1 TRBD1 ASSGGQGRNTQAF
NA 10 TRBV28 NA ASVHVLGAQY
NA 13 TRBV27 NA ASSILSNSYNEQF
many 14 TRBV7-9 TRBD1 ATSPPLRDRAYGYT
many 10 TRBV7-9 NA ASSLEIMGAF
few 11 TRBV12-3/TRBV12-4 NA ASCLRGVYEQF
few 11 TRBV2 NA ASSEVQHYGYT
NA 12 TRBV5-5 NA ASSLGGGGNGYT
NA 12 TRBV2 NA ASGRIVSTDTQY
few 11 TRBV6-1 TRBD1 ASRWTGQYEQY
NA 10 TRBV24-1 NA ATSRVGNGYT
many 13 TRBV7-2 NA ASSFSAREYNEQF
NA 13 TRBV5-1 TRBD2 ASSPTSGFYNEQF
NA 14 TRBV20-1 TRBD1 SARLQGTMVNTEAF
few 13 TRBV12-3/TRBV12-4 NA ASRPSRGGADTQY
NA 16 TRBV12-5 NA ASGLSIRLGDEADTQY